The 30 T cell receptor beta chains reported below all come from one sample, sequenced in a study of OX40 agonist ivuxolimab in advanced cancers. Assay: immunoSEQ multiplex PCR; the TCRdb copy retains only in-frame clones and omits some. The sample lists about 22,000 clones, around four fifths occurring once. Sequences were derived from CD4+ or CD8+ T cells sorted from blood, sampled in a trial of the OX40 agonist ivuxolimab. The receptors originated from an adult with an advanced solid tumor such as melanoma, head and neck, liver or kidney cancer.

This chain's CDR3 is CATTEGNQPQHF. CDR3 nucleotide sequence: TGTGCCACCACGGAGGGCAATCAGCCCCAGCATTTT. The rearrangement links TRBV15 to TRBJ1-5, with D hard to call. This CDR3 comprises 12 residues. Per the germline V gene, CDR1 is LNHNV and CDR2 is YYDKDF (reference sequence). V was cut by 7 bases and J by 2 bases, with 6 bases left in between.

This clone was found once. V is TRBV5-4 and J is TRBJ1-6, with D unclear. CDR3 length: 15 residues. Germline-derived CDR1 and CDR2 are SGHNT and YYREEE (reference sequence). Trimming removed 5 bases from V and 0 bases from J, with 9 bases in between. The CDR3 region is CASRPYSSYNSPLHF. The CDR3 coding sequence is TGTGCCAGCAGGCCTTATAGCTCCTATAATTCACCCCTCCACTTT.

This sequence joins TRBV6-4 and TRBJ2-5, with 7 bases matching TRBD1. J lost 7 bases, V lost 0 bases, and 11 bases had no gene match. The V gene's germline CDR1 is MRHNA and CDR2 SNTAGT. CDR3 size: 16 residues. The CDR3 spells CASSDSPSTGRLTQYF. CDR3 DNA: TGTGCCAGCAGTGACTCCCCATCGACAGGGCGATTGACCCAGTACTTC.

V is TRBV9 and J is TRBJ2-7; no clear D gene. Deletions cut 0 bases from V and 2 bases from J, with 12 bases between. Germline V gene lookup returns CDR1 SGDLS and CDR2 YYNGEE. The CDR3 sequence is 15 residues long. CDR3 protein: CASSVGVATAYEQYF. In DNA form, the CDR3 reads TGTGCCAGCAGCGTAGGAGTGGCAACAGCCTACGAGCAGTACTTC.

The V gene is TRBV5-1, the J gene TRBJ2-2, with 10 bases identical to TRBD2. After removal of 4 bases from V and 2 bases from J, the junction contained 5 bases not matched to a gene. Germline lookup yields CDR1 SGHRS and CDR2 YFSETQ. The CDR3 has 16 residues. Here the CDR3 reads CASSAGLAANTGELFF. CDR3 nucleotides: TGCGCCAGCAGCGCCGGACTAGCGGCAAACACCGGGGAGCTGTTTTTT.

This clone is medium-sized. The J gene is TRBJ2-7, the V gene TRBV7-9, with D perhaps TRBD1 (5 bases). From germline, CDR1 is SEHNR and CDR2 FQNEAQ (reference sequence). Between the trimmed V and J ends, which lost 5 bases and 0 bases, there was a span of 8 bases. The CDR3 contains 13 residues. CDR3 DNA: TGTGCCAGCAGCCCCGACAGCTCCTACGAGCAGTACTTC. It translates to CASSPDSSYEQYF.

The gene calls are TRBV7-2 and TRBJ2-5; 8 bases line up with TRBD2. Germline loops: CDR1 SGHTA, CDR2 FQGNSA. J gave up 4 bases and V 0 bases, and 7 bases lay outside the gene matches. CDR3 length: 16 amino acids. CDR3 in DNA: TGTGCCAGCAGCTTAGCAAAGCGGGGGATTAGAGAGACCCAGTACTTC. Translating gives CASSLAKRGIRETQYF.

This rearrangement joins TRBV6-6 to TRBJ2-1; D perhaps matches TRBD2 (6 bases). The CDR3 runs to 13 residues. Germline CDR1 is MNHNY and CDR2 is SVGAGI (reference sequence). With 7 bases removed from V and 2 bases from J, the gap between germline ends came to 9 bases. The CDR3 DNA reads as TGTGCCAGCACTAGCGTCCCCTACAATGAGCAGTTCTTC. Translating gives CASTSVPYNEQFF.

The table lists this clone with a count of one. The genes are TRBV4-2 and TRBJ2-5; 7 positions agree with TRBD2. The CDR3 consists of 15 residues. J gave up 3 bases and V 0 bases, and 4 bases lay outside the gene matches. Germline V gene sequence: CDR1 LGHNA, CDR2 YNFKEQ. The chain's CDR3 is CASSQDDGRKETQYF. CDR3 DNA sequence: TGTGCCAGCAGCCAAGATGACGGGAGGAAAGAGACCCAGTACTTC.

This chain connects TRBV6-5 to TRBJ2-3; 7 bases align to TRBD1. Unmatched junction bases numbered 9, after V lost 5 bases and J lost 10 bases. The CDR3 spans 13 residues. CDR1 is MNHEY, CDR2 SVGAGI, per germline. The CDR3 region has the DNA TGTGCCAGCAGTGCCAAAACAGGGGTCCCGCAGTATTTT. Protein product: CASSAKTGVPQYF.

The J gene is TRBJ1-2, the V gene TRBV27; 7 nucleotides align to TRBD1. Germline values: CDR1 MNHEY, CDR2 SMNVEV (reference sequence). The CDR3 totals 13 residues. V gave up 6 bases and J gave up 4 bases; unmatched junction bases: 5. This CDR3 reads CASREGAFYGYTF. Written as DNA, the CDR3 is TGTGCCAGCAGGGAGGGGGCTTTCTATGGCTACACCTTC.

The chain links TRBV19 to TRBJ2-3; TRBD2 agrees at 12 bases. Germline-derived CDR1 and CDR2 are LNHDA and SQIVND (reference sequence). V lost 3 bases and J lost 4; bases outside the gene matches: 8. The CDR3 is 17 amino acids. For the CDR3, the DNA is TGTGCCAGTAGTATCCTCCCTAGCGGGGGGGCTGCAGATACGCAGTATTTT. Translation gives CASSILPSGGAADTQYF.

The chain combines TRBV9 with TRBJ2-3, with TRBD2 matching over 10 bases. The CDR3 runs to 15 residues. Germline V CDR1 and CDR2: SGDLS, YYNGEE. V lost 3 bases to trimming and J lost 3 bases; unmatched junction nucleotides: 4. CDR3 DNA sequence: TGTGCCAGCAGCGAACTAGCGGGGTTAACAGATACGCAGTATTTT. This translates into CASSELAGLTDTQYF.

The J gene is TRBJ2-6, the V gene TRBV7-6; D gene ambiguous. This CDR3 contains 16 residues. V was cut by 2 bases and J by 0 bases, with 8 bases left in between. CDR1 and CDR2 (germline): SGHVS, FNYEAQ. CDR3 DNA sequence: TGTGCCAGCAGCTTAAATCCGAGCTCTGGGGCCAACGTCCTGACTTTC. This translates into CASSLNPSSGANVLTF.

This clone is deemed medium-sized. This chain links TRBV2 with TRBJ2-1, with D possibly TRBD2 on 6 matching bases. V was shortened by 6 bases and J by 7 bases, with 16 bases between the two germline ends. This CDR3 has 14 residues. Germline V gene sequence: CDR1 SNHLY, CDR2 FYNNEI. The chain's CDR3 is CASRELEGWNEQFF. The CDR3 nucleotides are TGTGCCAGCAGGGAGCTGGAGGGTTGGAATGAGCAGTTCTTC. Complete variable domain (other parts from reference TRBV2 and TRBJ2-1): EPEVTQTPSHQVTQMGQEVILRCVPISNHLYFYWYRQILGQKVEFLVSFYNNEISEKSEIFDDQFSVERPDGSNFTLKIRSTKLEDSAMYFCASRELEGWNEQFFGPGTRLTVL.

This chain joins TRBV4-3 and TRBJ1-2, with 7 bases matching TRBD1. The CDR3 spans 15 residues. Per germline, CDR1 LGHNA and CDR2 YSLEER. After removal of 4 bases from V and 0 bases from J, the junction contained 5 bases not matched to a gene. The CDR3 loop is CASSPTGAPNYGYTF. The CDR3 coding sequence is TGCGCCAGCAGCCCTACAGGGGCCCCTAACTATGGCTACACCTTC.

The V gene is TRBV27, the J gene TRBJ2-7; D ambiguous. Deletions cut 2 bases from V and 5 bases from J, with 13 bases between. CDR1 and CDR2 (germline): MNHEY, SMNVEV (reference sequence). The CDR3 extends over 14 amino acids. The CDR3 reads CASSLGLPPNEQYF. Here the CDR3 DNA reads TGTGCCAGCAGTTTAGGCTTGCCGCCTAACGAGCAGTACTTC.

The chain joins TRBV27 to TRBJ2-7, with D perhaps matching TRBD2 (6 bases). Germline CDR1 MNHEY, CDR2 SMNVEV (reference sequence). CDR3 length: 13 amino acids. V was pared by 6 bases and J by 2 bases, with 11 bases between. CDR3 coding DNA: TGTGCCAGCAGCGGGGGTGGCCCCTACGAGCAGTACTTC. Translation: CASSGGGPYEQYF.

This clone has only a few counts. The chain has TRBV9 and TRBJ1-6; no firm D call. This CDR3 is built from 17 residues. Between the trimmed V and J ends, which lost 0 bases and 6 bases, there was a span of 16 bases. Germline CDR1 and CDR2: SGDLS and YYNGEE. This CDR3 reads CASSVVVLSQINSPLHF. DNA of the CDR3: TGTGCCAGCAGCGTAGTTGTACTCTCTCAGATTAATTCACCCCTCCACTTT.

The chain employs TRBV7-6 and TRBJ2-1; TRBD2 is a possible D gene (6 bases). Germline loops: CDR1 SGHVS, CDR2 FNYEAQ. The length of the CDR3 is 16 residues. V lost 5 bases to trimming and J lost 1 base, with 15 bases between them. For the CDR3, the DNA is TGTGCCAGCAGCCTACAATCGGGAGTTTCCTACAATGAGCAGTTCTTC. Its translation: CASSLQSGVSYNEQFF.

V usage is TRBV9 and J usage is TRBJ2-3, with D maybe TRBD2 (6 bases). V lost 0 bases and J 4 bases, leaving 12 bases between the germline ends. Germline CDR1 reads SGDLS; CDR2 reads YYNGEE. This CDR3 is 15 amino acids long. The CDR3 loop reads CASSVGSRRADTQYF. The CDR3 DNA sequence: TGTGCCAGCAGCGTAGGCTCTAGGAGGGCAGATACGCAGTATTTT.

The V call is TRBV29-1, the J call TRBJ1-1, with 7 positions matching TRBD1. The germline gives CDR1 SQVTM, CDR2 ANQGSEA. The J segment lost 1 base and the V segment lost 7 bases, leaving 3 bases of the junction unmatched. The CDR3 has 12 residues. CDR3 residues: CSGRGANTEAFF. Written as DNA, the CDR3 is TGCAGCGGCAGGGGGGCGAACACTGAAGCTTTCTTT. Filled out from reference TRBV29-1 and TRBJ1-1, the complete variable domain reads SAVISQKPSRDICQRGTSLTIQCQVDSQVTMMFWYRQQPGQSLTLIATANQGSEATYESGFVIDKFPISRPNLTFSTLTVSNMSPEDSSIYLCSGRGANTEAFFGQGTRLTVV.

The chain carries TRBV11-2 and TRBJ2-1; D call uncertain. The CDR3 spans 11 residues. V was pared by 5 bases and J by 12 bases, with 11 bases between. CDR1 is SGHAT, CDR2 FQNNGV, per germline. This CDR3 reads CASSPSFVQFF. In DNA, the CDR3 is TGTGCCAGCAGCCCTAGTTTCGTGCAGTTCTTC.

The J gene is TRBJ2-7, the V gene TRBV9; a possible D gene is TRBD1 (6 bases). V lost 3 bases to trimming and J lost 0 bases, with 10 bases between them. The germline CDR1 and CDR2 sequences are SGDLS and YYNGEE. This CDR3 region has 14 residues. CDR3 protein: CASSGGQYSYEQYF. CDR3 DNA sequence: TGTGCCAGCAGCGGCGGACAGTACTCCTACGAGCAGTACTTC.

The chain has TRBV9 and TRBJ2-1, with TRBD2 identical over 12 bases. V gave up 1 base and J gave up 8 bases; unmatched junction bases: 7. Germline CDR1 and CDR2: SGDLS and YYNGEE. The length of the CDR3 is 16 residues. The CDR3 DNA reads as TGTGCCAGCAGCGTAACCCGAACTAGCGGGGGGCATGAGCAGTTCTTC. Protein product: CASSVTRTSGGHEQFF.

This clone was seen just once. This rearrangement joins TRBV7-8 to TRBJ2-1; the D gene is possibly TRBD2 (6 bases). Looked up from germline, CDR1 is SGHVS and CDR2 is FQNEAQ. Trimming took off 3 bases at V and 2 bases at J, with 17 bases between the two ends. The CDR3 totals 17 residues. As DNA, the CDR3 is TGTGCCAGCAGCTTCGAACTTAGCGGTGGAACCTACAATGAGCAGTTCTTC. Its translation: CASSFELSGGTYNEQFF. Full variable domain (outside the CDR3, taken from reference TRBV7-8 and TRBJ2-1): GAGVSQSPRYKVAKRGQDVALRCDPISGHVSLFWYQQALGQGPEFLTYFQNEAQLDKSGLPSDRFFAERPEGSVSTLKIQRTQQEDSAVYLCASSFELSGGTYNEQFFGPGTRLTVL.

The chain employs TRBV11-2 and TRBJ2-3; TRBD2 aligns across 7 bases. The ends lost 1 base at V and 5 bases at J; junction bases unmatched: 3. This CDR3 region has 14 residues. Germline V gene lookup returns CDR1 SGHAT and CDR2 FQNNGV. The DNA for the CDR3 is TGTGCCAGCAGCTTAGCTCCGGGAGGAGATACGCAGTATTTT. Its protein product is CASSLAPGGDTQYF.

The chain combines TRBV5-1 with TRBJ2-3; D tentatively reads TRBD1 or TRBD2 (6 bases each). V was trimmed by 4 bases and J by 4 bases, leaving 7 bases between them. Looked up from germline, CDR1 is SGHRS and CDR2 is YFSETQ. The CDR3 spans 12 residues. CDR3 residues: CASSRGPDTQYF. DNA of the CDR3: TGCGCCAGCAGCCGGGGGCCAGATACGCAGTATTTT.

The CDR3 region is CASSEGQAYEQYF. The CDR3 coding sequence is TGTGCCAGCAGTGAAGGGCAAGCCTACGAGCAGTACTTC. The chain combines TRBV27 with TRBJ2-7; D not resolved. Trimming took 5 bases from V and 2 from J, leaving 10 bases between them. The V gene's germline CDR1 is MNHEY and CDR2 SMNVEV (reference sequence). The CDR3 has 13 amino acids.

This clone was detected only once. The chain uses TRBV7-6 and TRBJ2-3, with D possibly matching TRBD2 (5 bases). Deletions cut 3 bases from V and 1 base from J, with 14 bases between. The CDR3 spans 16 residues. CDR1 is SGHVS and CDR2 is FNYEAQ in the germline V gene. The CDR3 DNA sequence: TGTGCCAGCAGCTTTACCGGGGTGGGTGGCACAGATACGCAGTATTTT. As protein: CASSFTGVGGTDTQYF.